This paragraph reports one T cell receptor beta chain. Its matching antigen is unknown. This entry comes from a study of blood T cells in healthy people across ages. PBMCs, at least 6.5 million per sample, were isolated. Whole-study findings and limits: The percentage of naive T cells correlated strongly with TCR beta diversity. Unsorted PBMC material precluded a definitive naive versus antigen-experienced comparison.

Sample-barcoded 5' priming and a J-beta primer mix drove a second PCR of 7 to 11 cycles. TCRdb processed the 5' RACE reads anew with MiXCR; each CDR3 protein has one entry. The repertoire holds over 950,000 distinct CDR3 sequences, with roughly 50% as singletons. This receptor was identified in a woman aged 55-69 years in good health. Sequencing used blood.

The CDR3 DNA reads TGTGCCAGCAGCTTAGCGGTCGGACTAGATTCCTACGAGCAGTACTTC. Translation: CASSLAVGLDSYEQYF. The chain links TRBV7-8 to TRBJ2-7; 7 nucleotides agree with TRBD2. The CDR3 consists of 16 residues. Per germline, CDR1 SGHVS and CDR2 FQNEAQ. With 0 bases clipped from V and 1 base from J, the junction kept 6 bases outside the gene matches.